The 17 T cell receptor beta chains in this list originate from one sample, sequenced in a study of molecular identifiers for immune sequencing clone quantification. TCRdb reprocessed the PCR reads via MiXCR and lists one record per CDR3 protein. The table lists 40,000 to 45,000 distinct CDR3 sequences, approximately 17% of them singletons. Sequencing was done on a sample of naive CD8+ T cells from blood, with Jurkat cell RNA spiked in. Sample subset: FACS-sorted CD8+CD4-CCR7+CD45RA+ naive T cells. Every receptor here comes from a human donor in good health. Some libraries in this study had Jurkat cell RNA spiked in.

The V call is TRBV27, the J call TRBJ2-1; D is undetermined. Deletions cut 5 bases from V and 8 bases from J, with 10 bases between. CDR3 length: 12 amino acids. The germline V gene encodes CDR1 MNHEY and CDR2 SMNVEV (reference sequence). CDR3 region: CASSHTVDEQFF. The CDR3 DNA reads TGTGCCAGCAGTCACACGGTGGATGAGCAGTTCTTC.

The chain combines TRBV6-2 or TRBV6-3 with TRBJ2-3; maybe TRBD1 (5 bases). The V and J ends lost 0 bases and 0 bases respectively, with 10 bases between them. The germline gives CDR1 MNHEY, CDR2 SVGEGT. This CDR3 spans 16 amino acids. The CDR3 DNA reads TGTGCCAGCAGTTACTCGATAGGGGCGAGCACAGATACGCAGTATTTT. Residues: CASSYSIGASTDTQYF.

This clonotype was seen at least ten times. The chain combines TRBV12-3 or TRBV12-4 with TRBJ2-7, with D perhaps given as TRBD1 or TRBD2 (5 bases each). The CDR3 contains 14 residues. The V and J ends lost 3 bases and 2 bases respectively, with 11 bases between them. The CDR3 spells CASSFGDPTYEQYF. CDR3 DNA sequence: TGTGCCAGCAGTTTTGGGGACCCCACCTACGAGCAGTACTTC.

The table lists this clonotype with many counts. The chain is built from TRBV28 and TRBJ2-7; weak D call: TRBD2 (6 bases). Germline V gene data show CDR1 as MDHEN and CDR2 as SYDVKM. V was cut by 8 bases and J by 2 bases, with 22 bases left in between. This CDR3 is 16 amino acids long. CDR3 sequence: CASETETGLQTYEQYF. CDR3 nucleotide sequence: TGTGCCAGCGAAACCGAAACGGGACTCCAAACCTACGAGCAGTACTTC.

Comment on this clonotype: This could be a read error, since a much larger clone is one nucleotide away. The conserved phenylalanine or tryptophan is not found at the CDR3 terminus, so this likely reflects a read error. The rearrangement joins TRBV20-1 to TRBJ2-7; 7 bases agree with TRBD1. The V gene end was trimmed by 4 bases and the J gene end by 4 bases; junction bases not matched to a gene: 10. The CDR3 is 14 amino acids. Looked up from germline, CDR1 is DFQATT and CDR2 is SNEGSKA (reference sequence). CDR3 DNA sequence: TGCAGTGCTATATCCGTCCAGGGGGTTTACGAGCAGTACTCC. As protein: CSAISVQGVYEQYS.

This clonotype was observed a few times. The chain recombines TRBV27 with TRBJ2-5; the D gene is possibly TRBD1 (5 bases). The germline CDR1 and CDR2 sequences are MNHEY and SMNVEV (reference sequence). The V end was cut by 6 bases, the J end by 0 bases, with 8 bases between. This CDR3 spans 13 amino acids. The CDR3 DNA sequence: TGTGCCAGCAGATCAGGGAACCAAGAGACCCAGTACTTC. Its translation: CASRSGNQETQYF.

This clonotype appeared many times. This sequence joins TRBV13 and TRBJ2-2; D not resolved. There are 12 residues in the CDR3. Per germline, CDR1 PRHDT and CDR2 FYEKMQ (reference sequence). V lost 4 bases to trimming and J lost 6 bases, with 6 bases between them. The CDR3 DNA sequence: TGTGCCAGCAGCTCGTTGCCCGGGGAGCTGTTTTTT. Its protein is CASSSLPGELFF.

This clonotype was seen many times. This sequence joins TRBV4-2 and TRBJ1-2; D is uncertain. Germline V gene sequence: CDR1 LGHNA, CDR2 YNFKEQ. The CDR3 extends over 14 amino acids. The V and J ends lost 0 bases and 3 bases respectively, with 8 bases between them. CDR3 in amino acids: CASSQDPGDYGYTF. DNA of the CDR3: TGTGCCAGCAGCCAAGACCCAGGAGACTATGGCTACACCTTC.

There are many counts of this clonotype. The V and J genes are TRBV29-1 and TRBJ2-1; D might be TRBD2 (6 bases). This CDR3 region has 14 residues. The germline V and J ends were trimmed by 7 bases and 5 bases, with 18 bases remaining between them. Per germline, CDR1 SQVTM and CDR2 ANQGSEA. In DNA form, the CDR3 reads TGCAGCGCACGGCGCGGGGAACCGAACAATGAGCAGTTCTTC. Protein product: CSARRGEPNNEQFF.

The chain joins TRBV19 to TRBJ2-5; 8 positions match TRBD1. The V segment lost 5 bases and the J segment 4 bases; nucleotides outside the gene matches: 12. Germline CDR1 and CDR2: LNHDA and SQIVND (reference sequence). The length of the CDR3 is 16 residues. CDR3 sequence: CASSPQTGEMGETQYF. CDR3 sequence (DNA): TGTGCCAGTAGTCCCCAGACAGGGGAAATGGGAGAGACCCAGTACTTC. The complete variable domain, with remaining parts taken from reference TRBV19 and TRBJ2-5, reads DGGITQSPKYLFRKEGQNVTLSCEQNLNHDAMYWYRQDPGQGLRLIYYSQIVNDFQKGDIAEGYSVSREKKESFPLTVTSAQKNPTAFYLCASSPQTGEMGETQYFGPGTRLLVL.

About this clonotype: Being one base from a much bigger clone, this may be a read error. This chain links TRBV20-1 with TRBJ2-3; TRBD2 might be the D (5 bases). CDR1 and CDR2 from the germline V gene are DFQATT and SNEGSKA (reference sequence). The CDR3 has 10 amino acids. The CDR3 region is CSLQGGTQYF. As DNA, the CDR3 is TGCAGCCTTCAAGGAGGTACGCAGTATTTT.

Details on this clonotype: A clone one base away is much larger, so this may be a read error. This chain connects TRBV4-2 to TRBJ1-4; 8 bases agree with TRBD1. CDR3 length equals 14 residues. Unmatched junction bases numbered 5, after V lost 3 bases and J lost 8 bases. Germline loops: CDR1 LGHNA, CDR2 YNFKEQ. The CDR3 DNA reads TGTGCCAGCAGCCATGGGACAGGAGAAGAAAAACTGTTTTTT. Translation gives CASSHGTGEEKLFF.

This clonotype was recorded at least ten times. This chain uses TRBV7-2 with TRBJ2-4; D is possibly TRBD1 or TRBD2 (6 bases each). This CDR3 has 17 residues. The germline V gene encodes CDR1 SGHTA and CDR2 FQGNSA. Trimming stripped 7 bases from V and 0 bases from J, with 19 bases between. The chain's CDR3 is CASTLGGTVLAKNIQYF. DNA of the CDR3: TGTGCCAGCACCCTGGGGGGCACCGTCTTAGCCAAAAACATTCAGTACTTC.

V gene TRBV5-6 combines with J gene TRBJ1-2; 10 positions agree with TRBD1. Trimming took 0 bases from V and 5 from J; bases not matched to a gene: 1. Germline CDR1 SGHDT, CDR2 YYEEEE. The CDR3 is 14 residues long. CDR3: CASSLGTGGYGYTF. The CDR3 region has the DNA TGTGCCAGCAGCTTGGGGACAGGGGGATATGGCTACACCTTC.

This clonotype was counted ten times or more. CDR3 bases: TGCAGCGTTGTCCCCATAACCTCCAATGAAAAACTGTTTTTT. Protein: CSVVPITSNEKLFF. The genes are TRBV29-1 and TRBJ1-4; unclear D gene. V lost 4 bases and J 5 bases, leaving 14 bases between the germline ends. The CDR3 totals 14 residues. The V gene's germline CDR1 is SQVTM and CDR2 ANQGSEA.

This clonotype was detected a few times. The chain combines TRBV28 with TRBJ1-5; a weak D match, TRBD1 (5 bases). Trimming stripped 5 bases from V and 6 bases from J, with 8 bases between. The CDR3 totals 12 residues. The germline CDR1 and CDR2 sequences are MDHEN and SYDVKM. The DNA of the CDR3 is TGTGCCAGCAGTCAGGGCGCTCAGCCCCAGCATTTT. Translating gives CASSQGAQPQHF.

The rearrangement joins TRBV12-3 or TRBV12-4 to TRBJ2-7; D is ambiguous. Trimming took off 6 bases at V and 0 bases at J, with 15 bases between the two ends. This CDR3 has 15 residues. The CDR3 here is CASSWVGPDSYEQYF. CDR3 in DNA: TGTGCCAGCAGCTGGGTCGGGCCTGACTCCTACGAGCAGTACTTC.